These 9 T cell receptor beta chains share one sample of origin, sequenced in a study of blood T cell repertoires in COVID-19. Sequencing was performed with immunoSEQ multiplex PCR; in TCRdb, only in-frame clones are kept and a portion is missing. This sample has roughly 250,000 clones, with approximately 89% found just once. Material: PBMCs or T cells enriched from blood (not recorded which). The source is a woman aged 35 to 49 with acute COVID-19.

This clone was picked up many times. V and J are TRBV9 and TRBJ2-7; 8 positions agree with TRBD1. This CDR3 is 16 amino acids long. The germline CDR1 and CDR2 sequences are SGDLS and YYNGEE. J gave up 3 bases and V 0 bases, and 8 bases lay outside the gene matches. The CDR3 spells CASSVGGTGGGYEQYF. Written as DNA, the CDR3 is TGTGCCAGCAGCGTAGGTGGAACAGGGGGTGGCTACGAGCAGTACTTC.

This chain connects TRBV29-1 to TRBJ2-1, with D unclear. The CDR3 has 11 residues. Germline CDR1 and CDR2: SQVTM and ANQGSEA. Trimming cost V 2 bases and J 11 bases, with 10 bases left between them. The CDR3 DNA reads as TGCAGCGTTGAATTTATGGCCAAGCAGTTCTTC. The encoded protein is CSVEFMAKQFF.

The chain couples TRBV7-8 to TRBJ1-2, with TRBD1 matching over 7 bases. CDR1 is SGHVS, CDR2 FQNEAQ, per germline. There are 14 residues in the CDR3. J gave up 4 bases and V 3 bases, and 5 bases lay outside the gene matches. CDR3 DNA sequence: TGTGCCAGCAGCTTCAACAGGGGAAGCTATGGCTACACCTTC. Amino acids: CASSFNRGSYGYTF.

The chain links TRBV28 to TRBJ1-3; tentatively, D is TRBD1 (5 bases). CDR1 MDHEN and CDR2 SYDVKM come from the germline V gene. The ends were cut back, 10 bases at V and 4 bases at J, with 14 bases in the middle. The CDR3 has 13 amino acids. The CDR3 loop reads CATTPGAGNTIYF. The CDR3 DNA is TGTGCCACCACCCCTGGGGCCGGAAACACCATATATTTT.

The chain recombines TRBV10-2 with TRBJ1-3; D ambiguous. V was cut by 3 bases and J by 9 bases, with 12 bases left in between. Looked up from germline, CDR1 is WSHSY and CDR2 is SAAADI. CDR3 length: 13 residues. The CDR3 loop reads CASSDGRISTIYF. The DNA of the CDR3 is TGCGCCAGCAGTGACGGCAGGATTAGCACCATATATTTT.

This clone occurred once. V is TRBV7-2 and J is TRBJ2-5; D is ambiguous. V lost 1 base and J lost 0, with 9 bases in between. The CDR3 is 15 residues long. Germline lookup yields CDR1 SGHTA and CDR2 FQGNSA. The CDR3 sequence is CASSLVGQNQETQYF. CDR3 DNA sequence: TGTGCCAGCAGCTTAGTTGGTCAGAACCAAGAGACCCAGTACTTC. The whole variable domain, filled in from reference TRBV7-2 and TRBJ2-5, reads GAGVSQSPSNKVTEKGKDVELRCDPISGHTALYWYRQSLGQGLEFLIYFQGNSAPDKSGLPSDRFSAERTGGSVSTLTIQRTQQEDSAVYLCASSLVGQNQETQYFGPGTRLLVL.

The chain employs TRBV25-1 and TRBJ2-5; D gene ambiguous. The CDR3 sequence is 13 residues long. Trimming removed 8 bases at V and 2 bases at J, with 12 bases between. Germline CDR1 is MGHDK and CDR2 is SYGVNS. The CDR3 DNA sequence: TGTGCCAGCGGAGTCAGAGGTCAAGAGACCCAGTACTTC. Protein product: CASGVRGQETQYF.

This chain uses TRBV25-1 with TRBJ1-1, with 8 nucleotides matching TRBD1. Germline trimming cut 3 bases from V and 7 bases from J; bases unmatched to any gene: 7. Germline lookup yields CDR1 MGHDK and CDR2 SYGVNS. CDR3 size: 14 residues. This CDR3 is CASSDRGRLREAFF. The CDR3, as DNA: TGTGCCAGCAGTGACAGGGGGCGGTTGCGTGAAGCTTTCTTT. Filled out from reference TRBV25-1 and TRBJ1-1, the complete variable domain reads EADIYQTPRYLVIGTGKKITLECSQTMGHDKMYWYQQDPGMELHLIHYSYGVNSTEKGDLSSESTVSRIRTEHFPLTLESARPSHTSQYLCASSDRGRLREAFFGQGTRLTVV.

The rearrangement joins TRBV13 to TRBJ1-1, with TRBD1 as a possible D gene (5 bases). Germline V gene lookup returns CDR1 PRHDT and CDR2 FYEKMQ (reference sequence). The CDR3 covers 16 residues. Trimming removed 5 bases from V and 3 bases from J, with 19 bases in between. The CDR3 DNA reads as TGTGCCAGCAGCCATGCAATATGGGGGGAAGACACTGAAGCTTTCTTT. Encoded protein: CASSHAIWGEDTEAFF.